This entry features one T cell receptor (beta chain) sequence. Its antigen remains unidentified. Read coverage stops 3 residues before the CDR3 terminus; the germline J gene supplies the remainder. This sample was included in a study of T cells in women clearing cervical HPV infection. Study findings and constraints: Associations may precede or follow infection; HPV-specific or memory T cells were not isolated.

This CDR3 has 12 amino acids. The V end lost 3 bases, the J end lost 7 bases, and 9 bases lay between the germline ends. CDR1 is SEHNR, CDR2 FQNEAQ, per germline (reference sequence). Clones were sequenced by immunoSEQ multiplex PCR, and TCRdb holds only the in-frame ones, with some missing. The sample data list 15,000 to 20,000 clones. Sequenced input: blood buffy coat. This receptor was taken from a woman aged 18-70 years with a cervical HPV16 infection that either progressed to CIN3+ or cleared (not recorded which). The J gene is TRBJ1-2, the V gene TRBV7-9; maybe TRBD1 (6 bases). CDR3 amino acids: CASSFPGVGYTF. The part of the CDR3 DNA that was read is TGTGCCAGCAGCTTCCCAGGGGTTGGC.